The entry below describes one TCR beta chain. The V gene's germline CDR1 is MGHRA and CDR2 YSYEKL. This CDR3 contains 15 residues. Trimming removed 0 bases from V and 8 bases from J, with 14 bases in between. Only in-frame clones appear in the TCRdb table, and some are missing; sequencing was by immunoSEQ multiplex PCR. The data show roughly 80,000 clones, 96% seen once. These data are taken from a study of technical replicates of blood from a few donors. The clonotype originates from a human donor in good health. This chain links TRBV4-1 with TRBJ2-1; tentatively, D is TRBD2 (6 bases). Material for sequencing was T cells isolated from PBMCs. Here the CDR3 DNA reads TGCGCCAGCAGCCAAGATCTGGGGGGTAGGGATGAGCAGTTCTTC. Translated: CASSQDLGGRDEQFF.